This entry concerns a single T cell receptor beta chain. The antigen remains undetermined. This sample stems from a study of shared clonotypes between healthy human individuals. Study results and caveats: In contrast to clonotypes shared by all four donors, non-shared clonotypes had lower generation probabilities.

Generated by immunoSEQ multiplex PCR, the TCRdb table keeps only in-frame clones and is missing some. Here the sample spans more than 1.2 million clones, less than 99% being singletons. The healthy adult donors were HIV-negative and reported no recent acute infections or vaccinations. Each donor was a Caucasian adult residing in Nashville, Tennessee. CD45RA+ naive and CD45RA-negative memory subsets were separated from CD4+ cells. This CDR3 is 15 amino acids long. The V end was cut by 2 bases, the J end by 0 bases, with 10 bases between. Germline V gives CDR1 SGHDN, CDR2 FVKESK. This chain uses TRBV14 with TRBJ2-5, with D perhaps matching TRBD1 (6 bases). The receptor's source is a man between 25 and 39 years old in good health. The sequenced sample was naive CD4+ T cells sorted from blood. Described subset: CD45RA+ positively selected. The CDR3 nucleotides read TGTGCCAGCAGCCAAAGGGGGTGGTACCAAGAGACCCAGTACTTC. Amino acid sequence: CASSQRGWYQETQYF.